This T cell receptor beta chain is drawn from a study of T cells in Graves' hyperthyroidism and ophthalmopathy. Inclusion characteristics of ophthalmopathy patients comprised a Clinical Activity Score of at least 3, a NOSPECS grade of at least 4, and duration under 3 months. Per the germline V gene, CDR1 is SNHLY and CDR2 is FYNNEI. J lost 7 bases, V lost 5 bases, and 11 bases had no gene match. The CDR3 extends over 15 amino acids. Researchers amplified the TCR beta CDR3 regions from RNA transcripts. The HTBI primer set drove a first-round RT-PCR of the TCR CDR3. TCRdb itself ran the multiplex PCR reads through MiXCR, one entry per CDR3 protein. The sample contains 500,000 to 650,000 distinct CDR3 sequences, around 20% of which appear only once. This clonotype was seen ten or more times.

This TCR derives from a man aged 35-49 years with Graves' ophthalmopathy. The sequenced sample consisted of blood. This sequence joins TRBV2 and TRBJ1-2, with 9 nucleotides matching TRBD1. CDR3 sequence: CASSQLPGQGLGYTF. The DNA of the CDR3 is TGTGCCAGCAGTCAGCTCCCGGGACAGGGCCTTGGCTACACCTTC. Based on the CDR3 plus reference TRBV2 and TRBJ1-2, the full variable domain is EPEVTQTPSHQVTQMGQEVILRCVPISNHLYFYWYRQILGQKVEFLVSFYNNEISEKSEIFDDQFSVERPDGSNFTLKIRSTKLEDSAMYFCASSQLPGQGLGYTFGSGTRLTVV.